The 25 T cell receptor beta chains listed next were all sequenced from one sample in a study of T cell responses to AZD1222 COVID-19 vaccine. Profiled with immunoSEQ multiplex PCR; TCRdb holds only in-frame clones, not every one. The table lists some 130,000 clones, 80% to 90% of them singletons. Sequencing used peripheral blood, obtained on day 0 of AZD1222 vaccination. These receptors were taken from an adult in good health.

This chain joins TRBV11-2 and TRBJ1-2, with 10 bases matching TRBD1. CDR1 and CDR2 (germline): SGHAT, FQNNGV. V shed 5 bases, J shed 2 bases, and the junction held 8 bases outside the gene matches. This CDR3 is 16 amino acids long. The CDR3 DNA sequence: TGTGCCAGCAGCCCCCGACGGGGACAGGGGAACTATGGCTACACCTTC. Protein: CASSPRRGQGNYGYTF.

The chain employs TRBV7-9 and TRBJ2-1; TRBD2 agrees at 8 bases. Germline V gene lookup returns CDR1 SEHNR and CDR2 FQNEAQ (reference sequence). This CDR3 comprises 13 residues. The J segment lost 9 bases and the V segment lost 5 bases, leaving 6 bases of the junction unmatched. The CDR3 nucleotides read TGTGCCAGCAGCCGGGGGGGTACCACTGAGCAGTTCTTC. Amino acid sequence: CASSRGGTTEQFF.

V gene TRBV6-5 combines with J gene TRBJ2-7; the match to TRBD2 covers 7 bases. This CDR3 region has 14 residues. Germline CDR1 reads MNHEY; CDR2 reads SVGAGI. V lost 7 bases to trimming and J lost 0 bases; unmatched junction nucleotides: 6. CDR3 sequence: CASKETSSSYEQYF. The CDR3 DNA reads TGTGCCAGCAAGGAGACTAGCTCCTCCTACGAGCAGTACTTC.

This rearrangement joins TRBV4-1 to TRBJ2-7; no definite D call. V was cut by 3 bases and J by 7 bases, with 16 bases left in between. The CDR3 is made up of 14 amino acids. Per germline, CDR1 MGHRA and CDR2 YSYEKL. CDR3 bases: TGCGCCAGCAGCCATCCGACCCGGTTTAAAGAGCAGTACTTC. Its protein is CASSHPTRFKEQYF.

The rearrangement uses TRBV28 and TRBJ1-5, with D uncertain. Germline V lookup: CDR1 MDHEN, CDR2 SYDVKM. CDR3 length equals 14 residues. Trimming shortened V by 7 bases and J by 7 bases, and 17 bases separated the two germline ends. The CDR3 DNA follows: TGTGCCAGCACTCTATCCCTCGCAAGCCAGCCCCAGCATTTT. It encodes CASTLSLASQPQHF.

The gene calls are TRBV7-2 and TRBJ1-5; 7 nucleotides agree with TRBD1. Germline V gene lookup returns CDR1 SGHTA and CDR2 FQGNSA. This CDR3 has 14 amino acids. J gave up 3 bases and V 4 bases, and 3 bases lay outside the gene matches. CDR3 sequence reads: CASSSGQINQPQHF. The CDR3 region has the DNA TGTGCCAGCAGCTCGGGACAGATCAATCAGCCCCAGCATTTT.

This clone was picked up one time. This chain links TRBV5-6 with TRBJ1-2, with TRBD1 as a possible D gene (5 bases). There are 13 residues in the CDR3. Germline loops: CDR1 SGHDT, CDR2 YYEEEE. With 6 bases removed from V and 4 bases from J, the gap between germline ends came to 13 bases. Here the CDR3 DNA reads TGTGCCAGCACCCAGGGACTGGGCTATGGCTACACCTTC. Translated: CASTQGLGYGYTF.

V gene TRBV15 combines with J gene TRBJ1-1; possibly TRBD1 for D (6 bases). The CDR3 has 12 amino acids. The germline V gene encodes CDR1 LNHNV and CDR2 YYDKDF (reference sequence). V was clipped by 5 bases and J by 8 bases, with 12 bases between them. The CDR3 loop is CATSEGGGEAFF. DNA of the CDR3: TGTGCCACCAGCGAAGGAGGGGGGGAAGCTTTCTTT.

This clone was picked up one time. The V and J genes are TRBV28 and TRBJ2-6; D possibly uses TRBD1 or TRBD2 (6 bases each). V was clipped by 3 bases and J by 0 bases, with 12 bases between them. CDR1 is MDHEN and CDR2 is SYDVKM in the germline V gene. The CDR3 runs 17 residues. The CDR3 DNA is TGTGCCAGCAGTTTGGGGGCGGGGAGCTCTGGGGCCAACGTCCTGACTTTC. This gives the protein CASSLGAGSSGANVLTF.

This clone has only one observation. The chain employs TRBV24-1 and TRBJ2-3; weak D call: TRBD2 (6 bases). Germline loops: CDR1 KGHDR, CDR2 SFDVKD. The germline V and J ends were trimmed by 5 bases and 4 bases, with 15 bases remaining between them. The CDR3 loop spans 15 amino acids. This CDR3 reads CATSGNGGIADTQYF. The CDR3 DNA is TGTGCCACCAGTGGCAACGGGGGAATCGCAGATACGCAGTATTTT.

This chain connects TRBV2 to TRBJ1-2, with 7 nucleotides matching TRBD1. The length of the CDR3 is 13 residues. In germline, CDR1 is SNHLY, CDR2 FYNNEI. V shed 7 bases and J 7 bases; nucleotides not matched to a gene: 9. CDR3 in DNA: TGTGCCAGCACCCCGGAGGGGGCAAGTGGCTACACCTTC. It translates to CASTPEGASGYTF.

The J gene is TRBJ2-7, the V gene TRBV6-5; the match to TRBD2 covers 9 bases. The germline V gene has CDR1 MNHEY and CDR2 SVGAGI. This CDR3 is built from 15 residues. V dropped 2 bases and J dropped 2; count of bases not matched to a gene: 4. The CDR3 protein is CASSYQGLATYEQYF. Here the CDR3 DNA reads TGTGCCAGCAGTTACCAGGGACTAGCCACCTACGAGCAGTACTTC.

V gene TRBV19 combines with J gene TRBJ2-7; D remains unclear. This CDR3 is built from 13 residues. Trimming removed 5 bases from V and 2 bases from J, with 10 bases in between. Germline CDR1 and CDR2: LNHDA and SQIVND (reference sequence). CDR3 nucleotides: TGTGCCAGTAGTCCAATTCCTACCTACGAGCAGTACTTC. This translates into CASSPIPTYEQYF.

The rearrangement uses TRBV5-4 and TRBJ2-7, with 7 nucleotides matching TRBD2. V shed 4 bases, J shed 3 bases, and the junction held 10 bases outside the gene matches. The germline V gene has CDR1 SGHNT and CDR2 YYREEE (reference sequence). CDR3 size: 15 residues. This CDR3 reads CASSTRGLADYEQYF. In DNA form, the CDR3 reads TGTGCCAGCAGCACCCGTGGGCTAGCGGACTACGAGCAGTACTTC.

This sequence joins TRBV10-1 and TRBJ2-5; D may be TRBD2 (6 bases). Per the germline V gene, CDR1 is WNHNN and CDR2 is SYGVQD (reference sequence). The germline V and J ends were trimmed by 8 bases and 7 bases, with 17 bases remaining between them. The CDR3 is made up of 13 amino acids. Here the CDR3 reads CASSWSGVGTQYF. In nucleotides, the CDR3 is TGCGCCAGCTCCTGGTCGGGGGTAGGGACCCAGTACTTC.

The chain combines TRBV5-1 with TRBJ2-7; D is ambiguous. The germline gives CDR1 SGHRS, CDR2 YFSETQ. The CDR3 has 13 amino acids. Trimming removed 0 bases at V and 7 bases at J, with 11 bases between. The chain's CDR3 is CASSLESLREQYF. CDR3 DNA sequence: TGCGCCAGCAGCTTGGAGTCCCTCCGGGAGCAGTACTTC.

The rearrangement uses TRBV6-1 and TRBJ1-2; 7 nucleotides align to TRBD1. Germline V gene lookup returns CDR1 MNHNS and CDR2 SASEGT. Losses at the gene ends were 3 bases for V and 4 bases for J; bases not matched to a gene: 2. The CDR3 contains 13 residues. The CDR3 bases are TGTGCCAGCAGTGATAACAGGGGCTATGGCTACACCTTC. Translated: CASSDNRGYGYTF.

The chain has TRBV6-6 and TRBJ1-2, with TRBD1 as a possible D gene (6 bases). The CDR3 has 14 amino acids. The V gene lost 5 bases and the J gene lost 1 base, with 11 bases spanning the gap. Per germline, CDR1 MNHNY and CDR2 SVGAGI (reference sequence). The chain's CDR3 is CASSPGHLNYGYTF. DNA of the CDR3: TGTGCCAGCAGTCCGGGACACCTTAACTATGGCTACACCTTC.

The chain joins TRBV19 to TRBJ1-1, with 7 bases aligning to TRBD1. The junction had 4 bases not matched to a gene; V was cut back by 6 bases and J by 0 bases. The CDR3 is 14 amino acids. Germline CDR1 reads LNHDA; CDR2 reads SQIVND (reference sequence). The CDR3 nucleotides are TGTGCCAGTAGAAGGGACAGCATGAACACTGAAGCTTTCTTT. Protein sequence: CASRRDSMNTEAFF.

A single count supports this clone. The genes are TRBV3-1 (or the pseudogene TRBV3-2) and TRBJ2-5; 9 positions agree with TRBD2. Looked up from germline, CDR1 is LGHDT and CDR2 is YNNKEL (reference sequence). Unmatched junction bases numbered 5, after V lost 4 bases and J lost 2 bases. This CDR3 has 15 amino acids. The CDR3 loop is CASSPGLARQETQYF. In DNA form, the CDR3 reads TGTGCCAGCAGCCCCGGACTAGCGCGACAAGAGACCCAGTACTTC.

The rearrangement uses TRBV9 and TRBJ2-1; perhaps D is TRBD1 or TRBD2 (5 bases each). Germline assignment: CDR1 SGDLS and CDR2 YYNGEE. CDR3 length: 15 residues. The V end lost 2 bases, the J end lost 0 bases, and 9 bases lay between the germline ends. The CDR3 is CASSVRGTSYNEQFF. Here the CDR3 DNA reads TGTGCCAGCAGCGTGAGGGGAACCTCCTACAATGAGCAGTTCTTC.

In this sample, this clone turned up once. The chain carries TRBV6-2 or TRBV6-3 and TRBJ2-1; no reliable D call. Germline CDR1 and CDR2: MNHEY and SVGEGT. The CDR3 runs to 12 residues. Trimming left V 2 bases short and J 3 bases short, with 2 bases between. The CDR3 DNA follows: TGTGCCAGCAGTTACAGCTACAATGAGCAGTTCTTC. It translates to CASSYSYNEQFF.

The chain couples TRBV5-4 to TRBJ2-7; no firm D call. Germline CDR1 reads SGHNT; CDR2 reads YYREEE (reference sequence). Trimming cost V 5 bases and J 6 bases, with 27 bases left between them. CDR3 length equals 17 residues. CDR3 coding DNA: TGTGCCAGCAGTTCTTTGGCCGGGCCCCCAGCGCTGGGCGAGCAGTACTTC. This sequence encodes CASSSLAGPPALGEQYF.

This clone was recorded a few times. The chain joins TRBV18 to TRBJ1-5; D possibly corresponds to TRBD1 (6 bases). This CDR3 spans 16 amino acids. The V gene lost 3 bases and the J gene lost 5 bases, with 17 bases spanning the gap. The germline gives CDR1 KGHSH, CDR2 LQKENI. The CDR3 region has the DNA TGTGCCAGCTCACCGGGAACAGGGCTTCGCTATCAGCCCCAGCATTTT. The encoded protein is CASSPGTGLRYQPQHF. The variable domain in full, with the rest retrieved from reference TRBV18 and TRBJ1-5, is NAGVMQNPRHLVRRRGQEARLRCSPMKGHSHVYWYRQLPEEGLKFMVYLQKENIIDESGMPKERFSAEFPKEGPSILRIQQVVRGDSAAYFCASSPGTGLRYQPQHFGDGTRLSIL.

This rearrangement joins TRBV11-2 to TRBJ2-3, with TRBD2 matching 8 bases. Germline V gene lookup returns CDR1 SGHAT and CDR2 FQNNGV. Trimming cost V 3 bases and J 4 bases; bases outside gene matches: 12. This CDR3 comprises 17 residues. The CDR3 nucleotides are TGTGCCAGCAGCTTCGCCCCGTTTCGAGCGGGGGCAGATACGCAGTATTTT. This gives the protein CASSFAPFRAGADTQYF.